This T cell receptor beta chain was recorded in a study of control samples from healthy donors and cancer patients. Clones were sequenced by immunoSEQ multiplex PCR, and TCRdb holds only the in-frame ones, with some missing. Altogether some 140,000 clones are present, roughly 94% being singletons, with the ten largest covering 12% to 15%. The germline V gene has CDR1 KGHSH and CDR2 LQKENI. V lost 3 bases to trimming and J lost 5 bases, with 11 bases between them. The CDR3 is 14 residues long. The J gene is TRBJ2-1, the V gene TRBV18, with D possibly TRBD1 on 6 matching bases. The source material was PBMCs. The sequence came from a man between 60 and 70 years old with colorectal cancer. CDR3 in amino acids: CASSPTGTNNEQFF. The CDR3 nucleotides read TGTGCCAGCTCACCGACCGGGACAAACAATGAGCAGTTCTTC. The variable domain in full, with the rest retrieved from reference TRBV18 and TRBJ2-1, is NAGVMQNPRHLVRRRGQEARLRCSPMKGHSHVYWYRQLPEEGLKFMVYLQKENIIDESGMPKERFSAEFPKEGPSILRIQQVVRGDSAAYFCASSPTGTNNEQFFGPGTRLTVL.